Listed here are 8 T cell receptor beta chains from one sample, sequenced in a study of blood T cell repertoires in COVID-19. Assay used: immunoSEQ multiplex PCR; TCRdb lists only in-frame clones, some missing. This table holds tens of thousands of clones, about 81% found once. Sequenced: peripheral blood. These receptors were collected from a woman between 65 and 79 years old with COVID-19, enrolled during active disease.

This clone was observed a single time. The chain is built from TRBV5-1 and TRBJ2-1; TRBD2 aligns across 9 bases. The CDR3 extends over 16 amino acids. V lost 3 bases to trimming and J lost 7 bases; unmatched junction nucleotides: 11. Germline values: CDR1 SGHRS, CDR2 YFSETQ. CDR3 loop: CASSSRLAALGNEQFF. Here the CDR3 DNA reads TGCGCCAGCAGCTCAAGACTAGCGGCCTTGGGGAATGAGCAGTTCTTC.

The chain recombines TRBV5-1 with TRBJ1-5; no firm D call. V was cut by 4 bases and J by 7 bases, with 15 bases left in between. The CDR3 sequence is 14 residues long. Per germline, CDR1 SGHRS and CDR2 YFSETQ. CDR3 sequence (DNA): TGCGCCAGCAGCCCCGAGGCGGGTCGGCAGCCCCAGCATTTT. It is translated as CASSPEAGRQPQHF.

This chain uses TRBV5-4 with TRBJ2-1; 9 bases are a match to TRBD2. The germline CDR1 and CDR2 sequences are SGHNT and YYREEE (reference sequence). This CDR3 has 15 amino acids. Trimming cost V 1 base and J 3 bases; bases outside gene matches: 2. CDR3 sequence: CASSLSSGNYNEQFF. The CDR3 nucleotides read TGTGCCAGCAGCTTGTCTAGCGGGAACTACAATGAGCAGTTCTTC.

The rearrangement uses TRBV6-2 or TRBV6-3 and TRBJ1-1, with no clear D. This CDR3 is 12 amino acids long. The ends were cut back, 4 bases at V and 8 bases at J, with 11 bases in the middle. Germline V gene data show CDR1 as MNHEY and CDR2 as SVGEGT. CDR3 residues: CASSFNRREAFF. CDR3 nucleotides: TGTGCCAGCAGTTTCAACCGCCGGGAAGCTTTCTTT.

The rearrangement joins TRBV5-6 to TRBJ2-2; D uncertain. Trimming took 4 bases from V and 7 from J, leaving 8 bases between them. Germline values: CDR1 SGHDT, CDR2 YYEEEE. The CDR3 runs 12 residues. CDR3 protein: CASSTQDGELFF. The DNA for the CDR3 is TGTGCCAGCAGCACGCAGGACGGGGAGCTGTTTTTT.

The chain recombines TRBV6-5 with TRBJ1-4; the D is unclear. The CDR3 extends over 14 amino acids. Germline V lookup: CDR1 MNHEY, CDR2 SVGAGI. Trimming left V 6 bases short and J 8 bases short, with 16 bases between. In nucleotides, the CDR3 is TGTGCCAGCAGCCGAGCGGATACAGAGGAAAAACTGTTTTTT. It codes for CASSRADTEEKLFF.

This sequence joins TRBV2 and TRBJ2-1; D possibly corresponds to TRBD1 (6 bases). This CDR3 is 13 amino acids long. Germline assignment: CDR1 SNHLY and CDR2 FYNNEI. Trimming took off 10 bases at V and 3 bases at J, with 13 bases between the two ends. This CDR3 reads CATLEDSYNEQFF. The CDR3 DNA follows: TGTGCCACCCTTGAGGACAGCTACAATGAGCAGTTCTTC.

The chain links TRBV9 to TRBJ2-1, with 8 bases fitting TRBD2. Unmatched junction bases numbered 11, after V lost 0 bases and J lost 9 bases. CDR3 size: 16 residues. Germline V gene sequence: CDR1 SGDLS, CDR2 YYNGEE. The CDR3 DNA sequence: TGTGCCAGCAGCGTAGGTGCGGGGGGACTCTCGGGTGAGCAGTTCTTC. Amino acids: CASSVGAGGLSGEQFF. Full variable domain (missing parts from reference TRBV9 and TRBJ2-1): DSGVTQTPKHLITATGQRVTLRCSPRSGDLSVYWYQQSLDQGLQFLIQYYNGEERAKGNILERFSAQQFPDLHSELNLSSLELGDSALYFCASSVGAGGLSGEQFFGPGTRLTVL.